These T cell receptor beta chains were read from a single sample in a study of OX40 agonist ivuxolimab in advanced cancers. Sequenced by immunoSEQ multiplex PCR; TCRdb stores in-frame clones only, minus some. This sample has 81,000 or so clones, with about 93% found just once. The sample consisted of CD4+ or CD8+ T cells sorted from blood, taken in a trial of the OX40 agonist ivuxolimab. These receptors were collected from an adult with an advanced solid tumor such as melanoma, head and neck, liver or kidney cancer. CDR3s include the opening cysteine and the closing phenylalanine or tryptophan. The D gene is left open where the match is weak. Some rows mark clone size as missing; the rest say once, few, many or name a class of expanded clone.

abundance: -; len: 14; d_gene: -; v_gene: TRBV7-9; j_gene: TRBJ2-7; CDR3nt: TGTGCCAGCAGCTCCTCCGCGGACATTTACGAGCAGTACTTC; CDR3aa: CASSSSADIYEQYF
abundance: once; len: 16; d_gene: -; v_gene: TRBV6-5; j_gene: TRBJ1-1; CDR3nt: TGTGCCAGCAGTTACTCGCGGTTCGGGGGGAGCACTGAAGCTTTCTTT; CDR3aa: CASSYSRFGGSTEAFF
abundance: -; len: 16; d_gene: TRBD1; v_gene: TRBV7-9; j_gene: TRBJ2-1; CDR3nt: TGTGCCAGCAGCCGAAATACAGGGGCCTCCTACAATGAGCAGTTCTTC; CDR3aa: CASSRNTGASYNEQFF
abundance: -; len: 15; d_gene: -; v_gene: TRBV18; j_gene: TRBJ2-5; CDR3nt: TGTGCCAGCTCACCTGTCTCGGACAGACAAGAGACCCAGTACTTC; CDR3aa: CASSPVSDRQETQYF
abundance: -; len: 15; d_gene: -; v_gene: TRBV6-5; j_gene: TRBJ2-5; CDR3nt: TGTGCCAGCAGTTACCCGTCGGGTGCCATAGAGACCCAGTACTTC; CDR3aa: CASSYPSGAIETQYF
abundance: few; len: 11; d_gene: -; v_gene: TRBV20-1; j_gene: TRBJ2-7; CDR3nt: TGCAGTGCTAGAGAAACCTACGAGCAGTACTTC; CDR3aa: CSARETYEQYF
abundance: -; len: 12; d_gene: -; v_gene: TRBV7-9; j_gene: TRBJ2-7; CDR3nt: TGTGCCAGCAGTGCACCTCGAACCGAGCAGTACTTC; CDR3aa: CASSAPRTEQYF
abundance: -; len: 13; d_gene: TRBD2; v_gene: TRBV2; j_gene: TRBJ2-1; CDR3nt: TGTGCCTTCTGGGGGGAGGGCTTCAATGAGCAGTTCTTC; CDR3aa: CAFWGEGFNEQFF
abundance: once; len: 14; d_gene: -; v_gene: TRBV2; j_gene: TRBJ1-1; CDR3nt: TGTGCCAGCAGTGTGGGGGTCATGAACACTGAAGCTTTCTTT; CDR3aa: CASSVGVMNTEAFF
abundance: -; len: 15; d_gene: -; v_gene: TRBV9; j_gene: TRBJ2-3; CDR3nt: TGTGCCAGCAGCTTAGTAGTTTTACAGACAGATACGCAGTATTTT; CDR3aa: CASSLVVLQTDTQYF
abundance: -; len: 15; d_gene: -; v_gene: TRBV7-2; j_gene: TRBJ1-4; CDR3nt: TGTGCCAGCAGTCCGACCGGGACGGACGGTGAAAAACTGTTTTTT; CDR3aa: CASSPTGTDGEKLFF
abundance: -; len: 14; d_gene: -; v_gene: TRBV27; j_gene: TRBJ1-2; CDR3nt: TGTGCCAGCAGTTCCAAGGGCATGGGGCATGGCTACACCTTC; CDR3aa: CASSSKGMGHGYTF
abundance: few; len: 16; d_gene: -; v_gene: TRBV16; j_gene: TRBJ1-4; CDR3nt: TGTGCCAGCAGCCAATGGGTCGATGGAGCTAATGAAAAACTGTTTTTT; CDR3aa: CASSQWVDGANEKLFF
abundance: -; len: 15; d_gene: -; v_gene: TRBV11-2; j_gene: TRBJ2-5; CDR3nt: TGTGCCAGCAGCTTTACGCAGGGGCGCCAAGAGACCCAGTACTTC; CDR3aa: CASSFTQGRQETQYF
abundance: -; len: 12; d_gene: TRBD2; v_gene: TRBV7-6; j_gene: TRBJ2-7; CDR3nt: TGTGCCAGCACGTTGGGGGGGGAAGGGCAGTACTTC; CDR3aa: CASTLGGEGQYF
abundance: -; len: 15; d_gene: TRBD2; v_gene: TRBV4-1; j_gene: TRBJ2-7; CDR3nt: TGCGCCAGCAGCCAAGATCCTAGCGGGAGAGACGAGCAGTACTTC; CDR3aa: CASSQDPSGRDEQYF